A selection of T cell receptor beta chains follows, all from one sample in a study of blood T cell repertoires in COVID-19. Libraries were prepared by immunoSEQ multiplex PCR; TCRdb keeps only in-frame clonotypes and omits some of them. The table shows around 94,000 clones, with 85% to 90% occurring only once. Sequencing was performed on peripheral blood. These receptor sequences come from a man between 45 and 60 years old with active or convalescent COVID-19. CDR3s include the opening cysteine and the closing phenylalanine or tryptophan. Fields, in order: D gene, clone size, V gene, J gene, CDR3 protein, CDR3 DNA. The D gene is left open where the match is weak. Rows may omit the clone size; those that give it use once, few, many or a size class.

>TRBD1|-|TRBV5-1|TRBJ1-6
CASSLARTGSSYNSPLHF
TGCGCCAGCAGCTTGGCCCGGACAGGCAGCTCCTATAATTCACCCCTCCACTTT
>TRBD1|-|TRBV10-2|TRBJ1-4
CASSGTGGGKLFF
TGCGCCAGCAGTGGGACAGGGGGCGGGAAACTGTTTTTT
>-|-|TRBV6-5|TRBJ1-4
CASNLNRDEKLFF
TGTGCCAGCAACCTAAACAGGGATGAAAAACTGTTTTTT
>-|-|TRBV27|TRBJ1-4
CASSFAARTATNEKLFF
TGTGCCAGCAGTTTCGCCGCGCGAACAGCAACTAATGAAAAACTGTTTTTT
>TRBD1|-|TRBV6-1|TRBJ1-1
CASSKTGLNTEAFF
TGTGCCAGCAGTAAGACAGGGCTGAACACTGAAGCTTTCTTT
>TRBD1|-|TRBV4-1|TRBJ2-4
CASSQDMGQGVIAKNIQYF
TGCGCCAGCAGCCAAGACATGGGACAGGGTGTAATAGCCAAAAACATTCAGTACTTC
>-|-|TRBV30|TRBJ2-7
CGVGQPYEQYF
TGTGGAGTAGGACAGCCTTACGAGCAGTACTTC
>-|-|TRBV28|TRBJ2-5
CASSSSDRQTQYF
TGTGCCAGCAGTTCATCCGACAGGCAGACCCAGTACTTC
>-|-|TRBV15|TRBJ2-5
CATSRDRQPQETQYF
TGTGCCACCAGCAGAGATCGACAACCTCAAGAGACCCAGTACTTC
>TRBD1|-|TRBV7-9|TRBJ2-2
CASSPTFTGGYNTGELFF
TGTGCCAGCAGTCCGACCTTCACAGGGGGTTATAACACCGGGGAGCTGTTTTTT
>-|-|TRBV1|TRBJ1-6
CTSSQVGTGMDSPLHF
TGCACCAGCAGCCAAGTGGGGACAGGCATGGATTCACCCCTCCACTTT
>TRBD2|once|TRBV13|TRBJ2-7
CASSLGLAGEAYEQYF
TGTGCCAGCAGCTTAGGACTAGCGGGGGAAGCCTACGAGCAGTACTTC
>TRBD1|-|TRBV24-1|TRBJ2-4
CATSDDRDSKNIQYF
TGTGCCACCAGTGACGACAGGGATTCCAAAAACATTCAGTACTTC
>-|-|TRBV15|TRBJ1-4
CATSNGRVDEKLFF
TGTGCCACCAGCAATGGCAGGGTGGATGAAAAACTGTTTTTT
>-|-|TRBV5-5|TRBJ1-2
CASSWTAPLNYGYTF
TGTGCCAGCAGCTGGACAGCCCCTTTAAACTATGGCTACACCTTC
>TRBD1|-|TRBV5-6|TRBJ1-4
CASSFGTENEKLFF
TGTGCCAGCAGCTTCGGGACAGAAAATGAAAAACTGTTTTTT
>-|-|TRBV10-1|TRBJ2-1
CASSDRQGGSANEQFF
TGCGCCAGCAGTGATCGTCAGGGAGGCTCGGCGAATGAGCAGTTCTTC
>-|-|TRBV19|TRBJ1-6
CASESRTRNSPLHF
TGTGCCAGCGAGAGTCGCACCAGGAATTCACCCCTCCACTTT
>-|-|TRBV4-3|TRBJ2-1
CASSQTHSWYNEQFF
TGCGCCAGCAGCCAAACCCACTCCTGGTACAATGAGCAGTTCTTC
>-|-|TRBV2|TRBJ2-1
CASSLYNEQFF
TGTGCCAGCAGTTTATACAATGAGCAGTTCTTC
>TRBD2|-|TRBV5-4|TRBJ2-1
CASSSGTSGATSYNEQFF
TGTGCCAGCAGCTCAGGGACTAGCGGGGCCACCTCCTACAATGAGCAGTTCTTC
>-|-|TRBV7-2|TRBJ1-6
CASSTGPNSPLHF
TGTGCCAGCAGCACGGGTCCCAATTCACCCCTCCACTTT
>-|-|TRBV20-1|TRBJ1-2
CSGDSPYGYTF
TGCAGTGGGGACTCTCCTTATGGCTACACCTTC
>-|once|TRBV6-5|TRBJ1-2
CASSSGGAYGYTF
TGTGCCAGCAGCTCGGGGGGGGCCTATGGCTACACCTTC
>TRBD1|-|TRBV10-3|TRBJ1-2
CAISESNRGKNNYGYTF
TGTGCCATCAGTGAGTCGAACAGGGGGAAAAATAACTATGGCTACACCTTC
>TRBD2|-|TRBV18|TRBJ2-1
CASSPMTSGGANEQFF
TGTGCCAGCTCACCGATGACTAGCGGGGGGGCCAATGAGCAGTTCTTC
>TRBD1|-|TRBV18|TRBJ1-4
CASSANAPGQGNEKLFF
TGTGCCAGCTCAGCCAATGCACCGGGACAGGGGAATGAAAAACTGTTTTTT
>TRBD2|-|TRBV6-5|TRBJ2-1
CASSSSGGANNEQFF
TGTGCCAGCAGCTCAAGCGGGGGGGCCAACAATGAGCAGTTCTTC
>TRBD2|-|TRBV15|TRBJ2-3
CATSPSGGGGADTQYF
TGTGCCACCAGCCCCAGCGGTGGGGGAGGGGCAGATACGCAGTATTTT
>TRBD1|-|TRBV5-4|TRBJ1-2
CASSPDRNYGYTF
TGTGCCAGCAGCCCGGACAGGAACTATGGCTACACCTTC
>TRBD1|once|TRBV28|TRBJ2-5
CASSSIPGQGGETQYF
TGTGCCAGCAGTTCCATCCCGGGACAGGGGGGAGAGACCCAGTACTTC
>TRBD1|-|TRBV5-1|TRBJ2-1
CASSHGQDSYNEQFF
TGCGCCAGCAGTCATGGACAGGATTCCTACAATGAGCAGTTCTTC
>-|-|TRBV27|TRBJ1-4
CASSLTGSGEKLFF
TGTGCCAGCAGTTTAACGGGTTCGGGTGAAAAACTGTTTTTT
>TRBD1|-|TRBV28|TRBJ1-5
CASSPGTGTEGNQPQHF
TGTGCCAGCAGTCCCGGGACAGGGACGGAAGGCAATCAGCCCCAGCATTTT
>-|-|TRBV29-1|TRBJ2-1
CSVQGGSSYNEQFF
TGCAGCGTCCAAGGGGGAAGCTCCTACAATGAGCAGTTCTTC
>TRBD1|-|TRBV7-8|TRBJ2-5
CASSLAEAGGRETQYF
TGTGCCAGCAGCTTAGCGGAGGCAGGGGGAAGGGAGACCCAGTACTTC
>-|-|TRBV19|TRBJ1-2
CASSIRGDYGYTF
TGTGCCAGTAGTATACGGGGTGACTATGGCTACACCTTC
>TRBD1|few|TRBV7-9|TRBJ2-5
CASSLAGTVQETQYF
TGTGCCAGCAGCTTAGCCGGGACAGTCCAAGAGACCCAGTACTTC
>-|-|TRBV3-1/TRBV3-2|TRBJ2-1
CASSQGGDSYNEQFF
TGTGCCAGCAGCCAAGGCGGGGATTCCTACAATGAGCAGTTCTTC
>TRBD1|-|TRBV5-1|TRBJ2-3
CASGQGSADTQYF
TGCGCCAGCGGACAGGGTAGCGCAGATACGCAGTATTTT